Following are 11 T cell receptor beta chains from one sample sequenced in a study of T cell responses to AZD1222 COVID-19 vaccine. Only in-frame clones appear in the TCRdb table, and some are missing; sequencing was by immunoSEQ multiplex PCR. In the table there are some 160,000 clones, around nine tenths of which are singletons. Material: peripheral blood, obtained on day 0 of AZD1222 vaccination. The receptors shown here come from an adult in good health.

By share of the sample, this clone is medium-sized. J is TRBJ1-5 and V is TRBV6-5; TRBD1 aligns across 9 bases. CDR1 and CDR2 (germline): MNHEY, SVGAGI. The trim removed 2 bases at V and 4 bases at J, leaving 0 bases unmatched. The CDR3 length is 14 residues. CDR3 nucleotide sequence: TGTGCCAGCAGTTACGGGACAGGGAATCAGCCCCAGCATTTT. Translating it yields CASSYGTGNQPQHF.

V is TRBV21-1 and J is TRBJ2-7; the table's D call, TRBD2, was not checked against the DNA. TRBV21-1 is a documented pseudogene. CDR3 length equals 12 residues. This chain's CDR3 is CASSKNLNEQYF. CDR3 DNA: TGTGCCAGCAGCAAAAATTTAAACGAGCAGTACTTC.

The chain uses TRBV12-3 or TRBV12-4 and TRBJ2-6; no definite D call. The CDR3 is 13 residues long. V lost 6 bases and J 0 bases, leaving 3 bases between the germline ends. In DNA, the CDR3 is TGTGCCAGCAGGCCCTCTGGGGCCAACGTCCTGACTTTC. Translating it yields CASRPSGANVLTF.

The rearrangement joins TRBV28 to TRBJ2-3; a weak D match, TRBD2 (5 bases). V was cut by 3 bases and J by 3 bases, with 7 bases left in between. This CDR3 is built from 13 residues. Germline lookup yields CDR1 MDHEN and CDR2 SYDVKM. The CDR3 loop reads CASSFTGTDTQYF. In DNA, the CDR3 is TGTGCCAGCAGTTTCACGGGGACAGATACGCAGTATTTT.

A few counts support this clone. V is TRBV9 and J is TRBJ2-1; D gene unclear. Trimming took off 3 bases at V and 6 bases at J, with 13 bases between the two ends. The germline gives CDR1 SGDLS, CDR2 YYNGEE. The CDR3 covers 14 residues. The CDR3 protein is CASSGPGVFNEQFF. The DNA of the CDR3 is TGTGCCAGCAGCGGGCCCGGTGTTTTCAATGAGCAGTTCTTC. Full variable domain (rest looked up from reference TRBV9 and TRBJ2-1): DSGVTQTPKHLITATGQRVTLRCSPRSGDLSVYWYQQSLDQGLQFLIQYYNGEERAKGNILERFSAQQFPDLHSELNLSSLELGDSALYFCASSGPGVFNEQFFGPGTRLTVL.

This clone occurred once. The CDR3 reads CAITADSNYGYTF. In DNA form, the CDR3 reads TGTGCCATCACCGCCGACAGTAACTATGGCTACACCTTC. This chain connects TRBV10-3 to TRBJ1-2; perhaps TRBD1 as D (5 bases). This CDR3 is 13 amino acids long. V gave up 7 bases and J gave up 1 base, with 10 bases separating them. The germline CDR1 and CDR2 sequences are ENHRY and SYGVKD.

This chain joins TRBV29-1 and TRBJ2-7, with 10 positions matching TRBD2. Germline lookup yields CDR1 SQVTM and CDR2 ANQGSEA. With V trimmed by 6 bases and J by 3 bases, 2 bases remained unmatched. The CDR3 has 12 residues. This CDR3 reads CSVGLARYEQYF. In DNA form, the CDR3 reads TGCAGCGTGGGACTAGCGCGCTACGAGCAGTACTTC.

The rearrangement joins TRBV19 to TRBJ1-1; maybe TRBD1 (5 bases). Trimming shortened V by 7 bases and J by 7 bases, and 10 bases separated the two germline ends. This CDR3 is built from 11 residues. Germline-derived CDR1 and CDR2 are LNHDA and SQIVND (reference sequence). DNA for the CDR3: TGTGCCAGTAAAGGCCAGGGTGAAGCTTTCTTT. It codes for CASKGQGEAFF.

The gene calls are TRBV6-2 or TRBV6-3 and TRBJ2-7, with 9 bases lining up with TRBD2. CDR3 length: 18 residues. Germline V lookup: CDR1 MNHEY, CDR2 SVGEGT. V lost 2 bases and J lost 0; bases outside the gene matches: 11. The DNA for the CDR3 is TGTGCCAGCAGTTACCCTACGCGACTAGCGGTGAGCTCCTACGAGCAGTACTTC. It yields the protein CASSYPTRLAVSSYEQYF.

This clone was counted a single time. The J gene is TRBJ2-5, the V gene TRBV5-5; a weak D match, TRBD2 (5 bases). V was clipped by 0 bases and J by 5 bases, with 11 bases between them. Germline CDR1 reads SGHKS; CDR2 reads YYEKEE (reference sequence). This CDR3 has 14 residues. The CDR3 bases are TGTGCCAGCAGCTTGGACTCCCGGAGGGAGACCCAGTACTTC. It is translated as CASSLDSRRETQYF.

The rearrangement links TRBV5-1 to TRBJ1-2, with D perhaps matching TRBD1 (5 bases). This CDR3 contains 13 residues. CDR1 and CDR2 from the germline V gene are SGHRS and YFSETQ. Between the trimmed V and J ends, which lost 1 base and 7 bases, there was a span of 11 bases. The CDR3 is CASSLQGVGGYTF. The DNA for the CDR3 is TGCGCCAGCAGCTTGCAAGGGGTCGGTGGCTACACCTTC.